This paragraph reports one T cell receptor beta chain. Its target is not known. This CDR3 is built from 16 residues. V was clipped by 1 base and J by 4 bases; unmatched bases: 9. CDR1 and CDR2 (germline): LGHNA, YSLEER. This specimen belongs to a study of cytomegalovirus exposure and HLA in healthy donors. On the study more broadly: Early on, a data release was issued that held about 85 million unique TCRs from HLA-typed donors.

60 Vbeta and 13 Jbeta primers were used in PCR. The repertoire was sequenced with immunoSEQ multiplex PCR; TCRdb's copy has only in-frame clones and lacks some. This repertoire includes 200,000 to 250,000 clones. Findings and limits, study-wide: Some highly shared sequence variants likely arose as a pipeline artifact.

The clonotype comes from a woman aged 25 to 39 in good health and CMV-seropositive. Sequences were obtained from PBMCs. The chain combines TRBV4-3 with TRBJ2-5; 7 bases line up with TRBD2. The CDR3 loop reads CASSQVAGEWGETQYF. CDR3 DNA: TGCGCCAGCAGCCAAGTTGCGGGAGAGTGGGGAGAGACCCAGTACTTC.